This record concerns one T cell receptor beta chain sequence. Its antigen is undetermined. V shed 0 bases and J shed 2 bases, with 17 bases lying between them. Germline CDR1 DFQATT, CDR2 SNEGSKA (reference sequence). The CDR3 is 16 residues long. The data were obtained in a study of T cells in Graves' hyperthyroidism and ophthalmopathy. Amplification yielded TCR beta CDR3 regions, with RNA transcripts as the source. Initially, a first-round RT-PCR of the TCR CDR3 employed the HTBI primer set. TCRdb recomputed calls from the multiplex PCR reads with MiXCR, one row per CDR3 protein. The data show 300,000 to 450,000 distinct CDR3 sequences, roughly 14% seen once. Study-level results: Ophthalmopathy, which appeared later, was predicted by the model a median 6.5 months before onset.

The sequenced sample consisted of blood. The clonotype originates from a woman in her sixties with Graves' hyperthyroidism. V usage is TRBV20-1 and J usage is TRBJ2-7, with D perhaps matching TRBD2 (6 bases). CDR3: CSARDQQGLSAYEQYF. As DNA, the CDR3 is TGCAGTGCTAGAGATCAACAAGGACTATCAGCCTACGAGCAGTACTTC.